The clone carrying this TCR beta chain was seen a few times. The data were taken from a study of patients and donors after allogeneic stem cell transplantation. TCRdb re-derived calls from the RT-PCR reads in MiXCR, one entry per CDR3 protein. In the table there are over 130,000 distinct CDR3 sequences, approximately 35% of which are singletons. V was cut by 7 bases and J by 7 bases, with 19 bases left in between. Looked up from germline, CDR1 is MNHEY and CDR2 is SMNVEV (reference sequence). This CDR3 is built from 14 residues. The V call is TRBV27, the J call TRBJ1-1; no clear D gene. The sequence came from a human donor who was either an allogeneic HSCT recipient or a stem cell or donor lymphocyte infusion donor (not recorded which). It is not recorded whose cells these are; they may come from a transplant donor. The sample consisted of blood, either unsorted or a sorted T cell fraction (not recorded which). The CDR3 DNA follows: TGTGCCAGCACGGCTATTGAGGGCGCGGATGAAGCTTTCTTT. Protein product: CASTAIEGADEAFF.